Each of the 10 T cell receptor beta chains below was sequenced from the same sample in a study of blood T cell repertoires in COVID-19. The repertoire was sequenced with immunoSEQ multiplex PCR; TCRdb's copy has only in-frame clones and lacks some. The data show about 60,000 clones, 88% seen once. Sample: peripheral blood. These receptors were collected from a human donor in a cohort sampled during active COVID-19.

This chain links TRBV6-1 with TRBJ2-5; tentative D call: TRBD1 (7 bases). Trimming removed 3 bases from V and 6 bases from J, with 14 bases in between. Germline V gene lookup returns CDR1 MNHNS and CDR2 SASEGT. The CDR3 is 14 amino acids. The CDR3 spells CASSDGGGGKTQYF. CDR3 bases: TGTGCCAGCAGTGATGGAGGGGGCGGAAAGACCCAGTACTTC.

The CDR3 region is CASSLGLAGANVLTF. CDR3 bases: TGTGCCAGCAGCTTAGGACTGGCTGGGGCCAACGTCCTGACTTTC. The V and J genes are TRBV7-2 and TRBJ2-6; D not resolved. This CDR3 region has 15 residues. V was pared by 1 base and J by 2 bases, with 6 bases between. CDR1 and CDR2 (germline): SGHTA, FQGNSA.

This chain connects TRBV15 to TRBJ1-3, with a tentative D call TRBD1 (5 bases). The CDR3 runs 14 residues. The germline V gene has CDR1 LNHNV and CDR2 YYDKDF (reference sequence). The V gene lost 6 bases and the J gene lost 0 bases, with 9 bases spanning the gap. As DNA, the CDR3 is TGTGCCACCAGTCAGGGATCCTCTGGAAACACCATATATTTT. It is translated as CATSQGSSGNTIYF. Based on the CDR3 plus reference TRBV15 and TRBJ1-3, the full variable domain is DAMVIQNPRYQVTQFGKPVTLSCSQTLNHNVMYWYQQKSSQAPKLLFHYYDKDFNNEADTPDNFQSRRPNTSFCFLDIRSPGLGDTAMYLCATSQGSSGNTIYFGEGSWLTVV.

The chain couples TRBV5-5 to TRBJ2-7, with D perhaps matching TRBD2 (5 bases). Per germline, CDR1 SGHKS and CDR2 YYEKEE (reference sequence). This CDR3 is 13 amino acids long. V lost 3 bases to trimming and J lost 4 bases, with 11 bases between them. The CDR3 protein is CASSSKDWYEQYF. The CDR3 DNA is TGTGCCAGCAGCTCAAAGGACTGGTACGAGCAGTACTTC.

The rearrangement joins TRBV6-4 to TRBJ2-2; 9 bases line up with TRBD1. CDR3 length: 16 residues. The trim removed 2 bases at V and 4 bases at J, leaving 5 bases unmatched. Germline CDR1 and CDR2: MRHNA and SNTAGT. DNA of the CDR3: TGTGCCAGCAGTGACACAGGGGGCGTCGTCACCGGGGAGCTGTTTTTT. Its translation is CASSDTGGVVTGELFF.

In its sample, this clone was seen a few times. CDR3 nucleotides: TGTGCCAGCAGCCCGCGGACAGGGGGCAGCTACGAGCAGTACTTC. This sequence encodes CASSPRTGGSYEQYF. The gene calls are TRBV9 and TRBJ2-7; 11 nucleotides line up with TRBD1. Trimming took 4 bases from V and 3 from J; bases not matched to a gene: 6. This CDR3 has 15 amino acids. Germline loops: CDR1 SGDLS, CDR2 YYNGEE.

Here the CDR3 DNA reads TGTGCCAGCTCACCAGAGTGGGGCCGGGGGACCGGGGAGCTGTTTTTT. The encoded protein is CASSPEWGRGTGELFF. The V and J genes are TRBV18 and TRBJ2-2; D perhaps matches TRBD2 (6 bases). Germline CDR1 reads KGHSH; CDR2 reads LQKENI. Trimming pared 2 bases from V and 5 bases from J, leaving 15 bases between. The CDR3 extends over 16 amino acids.

The V and J genes are TRBV21-1 and TRBJ2-7; the table's D call, TRBD1, was not checked against the DNA. TRBV21-1 is shown as a pseudogene. This CDR3 contains 15 residues. CDR3 in DNA: TGTGCCAGCAGCAAGGATGGGACAGGGTGGGGGGAGCAGTACTTC. Its protein is CASSKDGTGWGEQYF.

This chain uses TRBV19 with TRBJ1-5, with 7 bases aligning to TRBD1. Germline V lookup: CDR1 LNHDA, CDR2 SQIVND (reference sequence). The CDR3 extends over 15 amino acids. J gave up 7 bases and V 6 bases, and 12 bases lay outside the gene matches. Written as DNA, the CDR3 is TGTGCCAGTAGCCTCACAGGGGAAAGAGGACAGCCCCAGCATTTT. This translates into CASSLTGERGQPQHF.

Here the CDR3 DNA reads TGTGCCAGCAGTTTCCCCACAGGGGCAGGGACAAGGAATTCACCCCTCCACTTT. Its translation is CASSFPTGAGTRNSPLHF. The chain uses TRBV28 and TRBJ1-6; 7 positions agree with TRBD1. V trimming: 3 bases; J trimming: 7 bases; junction bases outside the gene matches: 15. CDR1 is MDHEN and CDR2 is SYDVKM in the germline V gene. The CDR3 is made up of 18 amino acids.